Listed below are T cell receptor beta chains from one sample, sequenced in a study of Ad26.COV2.S vaccination and SARS-CoV-2 variants. Some clones are missing from TCRdb's copy, which holds only in-frame ones; the method was immunoSEQ multiplex PCR. The table has about 390,000 clones, about 90% seen once. The sequencing here drew on peripheral blood, taken in a trial of Ad26.COV2.S vaccine versus placebo. These receptor sequences come from a person aged 18-65 years who received the Ad26.COV2.S COVID-19 vaccine or a placebo. CDR3s include the opening cysteine and the closing phenylalanine or tryptophan. D genes are given only for firm matches. Clone size is shown for a subset of rows, as once, few, many or a class of expanded clone.

v_call	clone_size	j_call	d_call	cdr3_nt	cdr3_aa
TRBV6-6	-	TRBJ2-7	TRBD1	TGTGCCAGCAGTTATGAGGGACAGGGGTACCACGAGCAGTACTTC	CASSYEGQGYHEQYF
TRBV7-2	-	TRBJ1-2	-	TGTGCCAGCAGCCAGCCGAAGAACTATGGCTACACCTTC	CASSQPKNYGYTF
TRBV2	-	TRBJ1-3	-	TGTGCCAGCAGTGAAGCCAGGTCTGGAAACACCATATATTTT	CASSEARSGNTIYF
TRBV10-2	-	TRBJ1-2	-	TGCGCCAGCAGTGAAGTTGATAACTATGGCTACACCTTC	CASSEVDNYGYTF
TRBV4-3	-	TRBJ2-7	-	TGCGCCAGCAGCCAAGAACGACAGGCGGTCTCCTACGAGCAGTACTTC	CASSQERQAVSYEQYF
TRBV3-1/TRBV3-2	-	TRBJ1-6	-	TGTGCCAGCAGCCAGGGGCGAGCTTTCTATTCACCCCTCCACTTT	CASSQGRAFYSPLHF
TRBV5-6	-	TRBJ2-1	-	TGTGCCAGCAGCTTGTTCAGGGTCGGGGACAATGAGCAGTTCTTC	CASSLFRVGDNEQFF
TRBV18	-	TRBJ2-1	-	TGTGCCAGTTCACCTTCCCGGGGCGCCTACAATGAGCAGTTCTTC	CASSPSRGAYNEQFF
TRBV7-2	once	TRBJ2-1	-	TGTGCCAGTACTCCTTGGGCCTCGAGCTCCTACAATGAGCAGTTCTTC	CASTPWASSSYNEQFF
TRBV5-1	-	TRBJ1-4	TRBD1	TGCGCCAGCAGATCGATTACAGGGGCTAATGAAAAACTGTTTTTT	CASRSITGANEKLFF
TRBV30	-	TRBJ1-4	-	TGTGCCTGGAGTGGCCTATCGGTTGGAAAACTGTTTTTT	CAWSGLSVGKLFF
TRBV6-5	-	TRBJ1-2	-	TGTGCCGCCGCCTTCAGGGTAGAGGATGGCTACACCTTC	CAAAFRVEDGYTF
TRBV27	few	TRBJ1-2	TRBD1	TGTGCCAGCAAAGGACAGGGGCGGTTGTATGGCTACACCTTC	CASKGQGRLYGYTF
TRBV30	once	TRBJ1-1	-	TGTGCCTGGAGATTCGGGAGCGGGACTGAAGCTTTCTTT	CAWRFGSGTEAFF
TRBV6-5	-	TRBJ2-7	TRBD1	TGTGCCAGCTCCCGACAGGGGGCTCCCTACGAGCAGTACTTC	CASSRQGAPYEQYF
TRBV4-1	-	TRBJ2-2	-	TGCGCCAGCAGCGAAAAGACCGGGGAGCTGTTTTTT	CASSEKTGELFF